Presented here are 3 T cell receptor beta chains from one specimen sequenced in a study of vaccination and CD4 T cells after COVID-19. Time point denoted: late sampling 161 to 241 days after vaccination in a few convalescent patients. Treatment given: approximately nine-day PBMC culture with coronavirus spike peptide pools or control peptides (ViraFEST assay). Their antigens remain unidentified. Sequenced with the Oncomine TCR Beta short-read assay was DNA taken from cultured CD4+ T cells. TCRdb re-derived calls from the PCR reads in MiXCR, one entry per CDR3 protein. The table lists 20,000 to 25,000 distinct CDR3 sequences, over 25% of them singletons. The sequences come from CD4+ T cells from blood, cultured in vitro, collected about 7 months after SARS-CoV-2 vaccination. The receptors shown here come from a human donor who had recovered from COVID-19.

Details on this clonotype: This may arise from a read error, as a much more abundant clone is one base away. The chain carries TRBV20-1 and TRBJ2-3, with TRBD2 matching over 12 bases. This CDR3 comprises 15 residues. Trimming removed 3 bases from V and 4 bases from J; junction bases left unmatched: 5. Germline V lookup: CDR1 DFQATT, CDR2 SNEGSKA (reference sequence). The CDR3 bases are TGCAGTGCTAGGCTAGCGGGAGGGTATGCAGATACGCAGTATTTT. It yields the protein CSARLAGGYADTQYF.

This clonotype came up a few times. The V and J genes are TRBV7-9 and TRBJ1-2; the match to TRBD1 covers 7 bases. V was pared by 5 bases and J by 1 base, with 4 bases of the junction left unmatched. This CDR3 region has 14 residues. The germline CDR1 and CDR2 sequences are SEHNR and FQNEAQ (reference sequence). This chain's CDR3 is CASSLGQNNYGYTF. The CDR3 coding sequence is TGTGCCAGCAGCCTGGGACAGAATAACTATGGCTACACCTTC.

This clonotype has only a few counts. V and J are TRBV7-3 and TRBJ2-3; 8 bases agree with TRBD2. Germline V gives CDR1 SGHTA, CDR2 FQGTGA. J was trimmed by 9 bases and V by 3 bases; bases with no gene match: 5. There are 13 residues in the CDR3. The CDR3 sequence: CASSFGTSGTQYF. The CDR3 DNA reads TGTGCCAGCAGCTTCGGAACTAGCGGAACGCAGTATTTT.